The 3 T cell receptor beta chains given below trace back to one sample, sequenced in a study of blood T cell repertoires in COVID-19. TCRdb keeps only in-frame clones here, not all; method: immunoSEQ multiplex PCR. The repertoire has roughly 230,000 clones, roughly 86% of them found once; the top ten carry 3.5% to 4.5%. Sequencing was performed on peripheral blood. Receptors were obtained from a man aged 45 to 65 with acute or convalescent COVID-19.

The rearrangement uses TRBV10-1 and TRBJ2-3; 8 nucleotides line up with TRBD1. The germline V gene encodes CDR1 WNHNN and CDR2 SYGVQD (reference sequence). V was clipped by 0 bases and J by 9 bases; unmatched bases: 2. The CDR3 contains 13 residues. CDR3 nucleotides: TGCGCCAGCAGTGAGTCCACAGGGGGAACGCAGTATTTT. This translates into CASSESTGGTQYF.

This clone was detected a few times. The chain combines TRBV28 with TRBJ1-2; maybe TRBD1 (5 bases). The V end lost 10 bases, the J end lost 8 bases, and 20 bases lay between the germline ends. Germline CDR1 MDHEN, CDR2 SYDVKM. CDR3 size: 13 residues. For the CDR3, the DNA is TGTGCCATCTTCTCGCCGGGGAGGGGCGGCTACACCTTC. It specifies CAIFSPGRGGYTF.

This clone was observed a few times. V usage is TRBV4-1 and J usage is TRBJ1-4; 9 bases match TRBD1. The CDR3 loop spans 15 amino acids. Germline CDR1 is MGHRA and CDR2 is YSYEKL. V was pared by 3 bases and J by 6 bases, with 5 bases of the junction left unmatched. The CDR3 sequence: CASSQYRDRDEKLFF. In DNA form, the CDR3 reads TGCGCCAGCAGCCAGTACCGGGACAGGGATGAAAAACTGTTTTTT.